These 6 T cell receptor beta chains were sequenced from one sample in a study of blood T cell repertoires in COVID-19 (dated by TCRdb to 2018 to 2021). The library was generated by the immunoSEQ multiplex PCR assay. TCRdb holds this immuneACCESS table with in-frame rearrangements only. Some clones are missing; in checked studies, unresolved V genes explain under half, and the rest has no known cause. The sample table holds 200,000 to 250,000 clones, of which about 86% were seen once. 6.2% of the sample rests with the top ten. Sample: peripheral blood. Every receptor here comes from a man between 60 and 75 years old with acute or convalescent COVID-19.

The chain combines TRBV6-6 with TRBJ2-5; 7 bases fit TRBD1. CDR1 and CDR2 from the germline V gene are MNHNY and SVGAGI (reference sequence). The CDR3 runs to 14 residues. V was clipped by 2 bases and J by 4 bases; unmatched bases: 4. The CDR3 loop is CASSYGNRGETQYF. The CDR3 region has the DNA TGTGCCAGCAGTTACGGGAACAGGGGAGAGACCCAGTACTTC.

In its sample, this clone was seen once. The V call is TRBV9, the J call TRBJ2-7, with 10 bases identical to TRBD2. The CDR3 covers 17 residues. With 0 bases clipped from V and 0 bases from J, the junction kept 6 bases outside the gene matches. Germline V gene data show CDR1 as SGDLS and CDR2 as YYNGEE. The DNA for the CDR3 is TGTGCCAGCAGCGTAGGGCTAGCGGGAGTCTACTCCTACGAGCAGTACTTC. Translation gives CASSVGLAGVYSYEQYF.

V usage is TRBV6-5 and J usage is TRBJ2-1; a possible D gene is TRBD1 (6 bases). This CDR3 has 13 amino acids. Germline-derived CDR1 and CDR2 are MNHEY and SVGAGI. The V gene lost 8 bases and the J gene lost 7 bases, with 15 bases spanning the gap. This chain's CDR3 is CASSPQGWNEQFF. DNA for the CDR3: TGTGCCAGCTCCCCACAGGGTTGGAATGAGCAGTTCTTC.

The CDR3 reads CASSLTGVIAYEQYF. CDR3 coding DNA: TGTGCCAGCAGCCTGACAGGGGTTATTGCCTACGAGCAGTACTTC. The J gene is TRBJ2-7, the V gene TRBV28; 8 bases are shared with TRBD1. CDR3 size: 15 residues. Trimming at V came to 6 bases and at J to 2 bases, leaving 9 bases not matched to a gene. The germline V gene encodes CDR1 MDHEN and CDR2 SYDVKM. Together with reference TRBV28 and TRBJ2-7, the CDR3 gives the full variable domain: DVKVTQSSRYLVKRTGEKVFLECVQDMDHENMFWYRQDPGLGLRLIYFSYDVKMKEKGDIPEGYSVSREKKERFSLILESASTNQTSMYLCASSLTGVIAYEQYFGPGTRLTVT.

The gene calls are TRBV7-9 and TRBJ2-3, with 12 bases aligning to TRBD2. The CDR3 runs to 14 residues. Germline CDR1 and CDR2: SEHNR and FQNEAQ (reference sequence). With 5 bases clipped from V and 8 bases from J, the junction kept 5 bases outside the gene matches. In nucleotides, the CDR3 is TGTGCCAGCAGCGCTAGCGGGAGGGCCGCTACGCAGTATTTT. This sequence encodes CASSASGRAATQYF.

The chain couples TRBV5-1 to TRBJ1-1; D not certain. The CDR3 length is 15 residues. Germline CDR1 is SGHRS and CDR2 is YFSETQ. V lost 2 bases, J lost 2 bases, and 13 bases lay in between. The CDR3 protein is CASSFIGVGNTEAFF. CDR3 coding DNA: TGCGCCAGCAGCTTTATCGGGGTCGGAAACACTGAAGCTTTCTTT.